The entry below describes one TCR beta chain. What it binds is unknown. This CDR3 contains 15 residues. CDR1 and CDR2 from the germline V gene are MDHEN and SYDVKM. J was trimmed by 5 bases and V by 4 bases; bases with no gene match: 9. Measured with immunoSEQ multiplex PCR; TCRdb has only the in-frame clones, and not every one. The sample records roughly 180,000 clones, over 80% being singletons. The sample comes from a study of T cell responses to AZD1222 COVID-19 vaccine. The study's findings and limits: Nearly half of unique spike-specific TCRs reportedly avoided B.1.351 and B.1.1.7 mutated regions. Donors were mostly white British, more females; clonal diversity possibly underestimated. Spike-specific TCR breadth and depth rose after two AZD1222 doses. Repertoires were sampled only after the peak T cell response.

The sequences come from peripheral blood, collected on day 0 of MenACWY control vaccination. This TCR was sampled from an adult in good health. The J gene is TRBJ2-5, the V gene TRBV28; TRBD2 agrees at 8 bases. CDR3 region: CASSSLAGLGETQYF. CDR3 in DNA: TGTGCCAGCAGTTCTCTAGCGGGTCTTGGGGAGACCCAGTACTTC. Using reference TRBV28 and TRBJ2-5 for the parts outside the CDR3, the full variable domain is DVKVTQSSRYLVKRTGEKVFLECVQDMDHENMFWYRQDPGLGLRLIYFSYDVKMKEKGDIPEGYSVSREKKERFSLILESASTNQTSMYLCASSSLAGLGETQYFGPGTRLLVL.